These 27 T cell receptor beta chains were sequenced from one sample in a study of blood T cell repertoires in COVID-19. The protocol was immunoSEQ multiplex PCR, while the TCRdb copy is restricted to in-frame clones and leaves out a portion. Among a few hundred thousand clones listed, approximately 91% were seen once. The specimen was peripheral blood. Source of these receptors: a man aged 18 to 30 with active or convalescent COVID-19.

The chain links TRBV14 to TRBJ2-7; 11 bases align to TRBD1. Germline CDR1 SGHDN, CDR2 FVKESK. V dropped 4 bases and J dropped 4; count of bases not matched to a gene: 3. The CDR3 sequence is 14 residues long. CDR3 nucleotide sequence: TGTGCCAGCAGCCCGGGACAGGGGGTTTACGAGCAGTACTTC. Translating it yields CASSPGQGVYEQYF. The full variable domain, its missing parts supplied by reference TRBV14 and TRBJ2-7, is EAGVTQFPSHSVIEKGQTVTLRCDPISGHDNLYWYRRVMGKEIKFLLHFVKESKQDESGMPNNRFLAERTGGTYSTLKVQPAELEDSGVYFCASSPGQGVYEQYFGPGTRLTVT.

The CDR3, as DNA: TGCGCCAGCAGCCAACTAGCGACATCAAACAATGAGCAGTTCTTC. Translated, it gives CASSQLATSNNEQFF. This sequence joins TRBV4-1 and TRBJ2-1, with D possibly matching TRBD2 (6 bases). V lost 2 bases, J lost 5 bases, and 13 bases lay in between. This CDR3 contains 15 residues. Germline V gene lookup returns CDR1 MGHRA and CDR2 YSYEKL.

V is TRBV7-3 and J is TRBJ1-1, with D perhaps TRBD1 (6 bases). The CDR3 is 20 residues long. Trimming took 2 bases from V and 4 from J, leaving 29 bases between them. The V gene's germline CDR1 is SGHTA and CDR2 FQGTGA. CDR3 region: CASSLYRASKRGGKGTEAFF. CDR3 in DNA: TGTGCCAGCAGCTTATATCGGGCCAGTAAACGAGGGGGTAAGGGCACTGAAGCTTTCTTT.

V is TRBV4-1 and J is TRBJ2-2, with D maybe TRBD2 (6 bases). Trimming took 0 bases from V and 4 from J, leaving 12 bases between them. The CDR3 runs 16 residues. CDR1 is MGHRA, CDR2 YSYEKL, per germline. The CDR3 spells CASSQDAKGGTGELFF. In nucleotides, the CDR3 is TGCGCCAGCAGCCAAGATGCAAAGGGAGGCACCGGGGAGCTGTTTTTT.

The chain has TRBV5-1 and TRBJ2-5; maybe TRBD2 (6 bases). Germline assignment: CDR1 SGHRS and CDR2 YFSETQ. V lost 0 bases, J lost 5 bases, and 14 bases lay in between. The CDR3 spans 15 residues. The CDR3, as DNA: TGCGCCAGCAGCTTGGACGGGGGTTTCTCCGAGACCCAGTACTTC. Its protein is CASSLDGGFSETQYF. The full variable domain, rest sourced from reference TRBV5-1 and TRBJ2-5, is KAGVTQTPRYLIKTRGQQVTLSCSPISGHRSVSWYQQTPGQGLQFLFEYFSETQRNKGNFPGRFSGRQFSNSRSEMNVSTLELGDSALYLCASSLDGGFSETQYFGPGTRLLVL.

V usage is TRBV3-1 (or the pseudogene TRBV3-2) and J usage is TRBJ2-5; 15 bases match TRBD2. The V segment lost 1 base and the J segment 5 bases; nucleotides outside the gene matches: 8. CDR1 is LGHDT and CDR2 is YNNKEL in the germline V gene (reference sequence). The CDR3 covers 18 residues. The DNA for the CDR3 is TGTGCCAGCAGCCAAGCAGGGACTAGCGGGGGGAGGCTGGAGACCCAGTACTTC. This encodes CASSQAGTSGGRLETQYF.

This rearrangement joins TRBV6-6 to TRBJ1-1; D remains unclear. Germline V lookup: CDR1 MNHNY, CDR2 SVGAGI (reference sequence). Trimming removed 5 bases at V and 8 bases at J, with 12 bases between. The CDR3 totals 12 residues. The CDR3 nucleotides read TGTGCCAGCAGTGCTCCGGAGCCCGAAGCTTTCTTT. Translated, it gives CASSAPEPEAFF.

CDR3: CSDLSGGYGYTF. Written as DNA, the CDR3 is TGCAGCGACCTTTCGGGTGGATATGGCTACACCTTC. The chain carries TRBV29-1 and TRBJ1-2, with D unresolved. This CDR3 is 12 amino acids long. Trimming left V 7 bases short and J 5 bases short, with 14 bases between. Germline V gene sequence: CDR1 SQVTM, CDR2 ANQGSEA.

The chain joins TRBV3-1 (or the pseudogene TRBV3-2) to TRBJ1-3; D gene unclear. The CDR3 has 17 amino acids. Trimming shortened V by 4 bases and J by 0 bases, and 16 bases separated the two germline ends. CDR1 and CDR2 from the germline V gene are LGHDT and YNNKEL (reference sequence). CDR3 protein: CASSLPLYSSSGNTIYF. CDR3 in DNA: TGTGCCAGCAGCCTCCCCCTTTATTCGAGCTCTGGAAACACCATATATTTT.

The rearrangement joins TRBV7-6 to TRBJ1-1; TRBD1 matches 7 bases. The CDR3 runs to 15 residues. Germline V gene lookup returns CDR1 SGHVS and CDR2 FNYEAQ. Unmatched junction bases numbered 6, after V lost 5 bases and J lost 0 bases. CDR3 coding DNA: TGTGCCAGCAGCGCTAGTACAGGGGTGAACACTGAAGCTTTCTTT. This sequence encodes CASSASTGVNTEAFF.

J is TRBJ2-6 and V is TRBV11-2; TRBD2 is a possible D gene (6 bases). CDR1 is SGHAT and CDR2 is FQNNGV in the germline V gene. This CDR3 is 16 amino acids long. Trimming cost V 3 bases and J 3 bases, with 12 bases left between them. CDR3 region: CASSFLVGGGANVLTF. The CDR3 nucleotides read TGTGCCAGCAGCTTTTTAGTGGGGGGTGGGGCCAACGTCCTGACTTTC.

CDR3 residues: CASSFVPGQGTGSYEQYF. The CDR3 DNA sequence: TGTGCCAGCAGCTTCGTCCCGGGACAGGGGACAGGCTCCTACGAGCAGTACTTC. The V gene is TRBV28, the J gene TRBJ2-7; 10 bases are a match to TRBD1. Trimming removed 6 bases from V and 0 bases from J; junction bases left unmatched: 14. The V gene's germline CDR1 is MDHEN and CDR2 SYDVKM. CDR3 length: 18 amino acids.

V and J are TRBV7-8 and TRBJ1-5, with a weak D call TRBD1 (6 bases). With 4 bases removed from V and 6 bases from J, the gap between germline ends came to 19 bases. This CDR3 spans 16 amino acids. Germline V lookup: CDR1 SGHVS, CDR2 FQNEAQ. The CDR3 spells CASSSNAGEESQPQHF. The CDR3 nucleotides read TGTGCCAGCAGCTCGAACGCAGGGGAAGAGAGTCAGCCCCAGCATTTT.

This clone turned up a few times. The chain carries TRBV4-1 and TRBJ1-1; no clear D gene. V was clipped by 3 bases and J by 2 bases, with 13 bases between them. CDR3 length: 15 residues. Germline CDR1 is MGHRA and CDR2 is YSYEKL. CDR3 in amino acids: CASSHLPGDNTEAFF. The CDR3 DNA is TGCGCCAGCAGCCACCTTCCGGGAGACAACACTGAAGCTTTCTTT.

The chain uses TRBV11-2 and TRBJ2-7; 7 nucleotides align to TRBD2. J lost 2 bases, V lost 3 bases, and 4 bases had no gene match. CDR1 and CDR2 from the germline V gene are SGHAT and FQNNGV. The CDR3 runs to 14 residues. For the CDR3, the DNA is TGTGCCAGCAGCTTGTTTCGGGGGGCCTACGAGCAGTACTTC. It translates to CASSLFRGAYEQYF.

This clone is a singleton in its sample. The genes are TRBV6-6 and TRBJ1-2; 10 bases line up with TRBD1. J gave up 8 bases and V 6 bases, and 6 bases lay outside the gene matches. Germline V gene lookup returns CDR1 MNHNY and CDR2 SVGAGI (reference sequence). CDR3 length equals 13 residues. The CDR3 spells CASRGDRGGGYTF. CDR3 nucleotide sequence: TGTGCCAGCAGGGGGGACAGGGGAGGGGGCTACACCTTC.

The chain links TRBV7-9 to TRBJ2-3, with TRBD1 matching 7 bases. CDR1 is SEHNR, CDR2 FQNEAQ, per germline (reference sequence). The trim removed 4 bases at V and 5 bases at J, leaving 3 bases unmatched. The CDR3 spans 13 residues. CDR3 nucleotides: TGTGCCAGCAGCTCAGGACAGGTAGATACGCAGTATTTT. This codes for CASSSGQVDTQYF.

This clone has just one count. One junction end disagrees with the germline gene, perhaps due to a read error. The chain uses TRBV6-6 and TRBJ1-6; 9 bases are a match to TRBD1. Germline CDR1 is MNHNY and CDR2 is SVGAGI (reference sequence). This CDR3 is built from 15 residues. The CDR3 DNA reads as TGTGCCAGCAGCCACAGCCGACAGGGGGGGCAGGGGACCGCATTT. Amino acids: CASSHSRQGGQGTAF.

This sequence joins TRBV20-1 and TRBJ1-2, with TRBD1 matching over 7 bases. Germline assignment: CDR1 DFQATT and CDR2 SNEGSKA (reference sequence). V gave up 3 bases and J gave up 1 base; unmatched junction bases: 5. The CDR3 covers 14 residues. The CDR3 is CSASQGGDNYGYTF. DNA of the CDR3: TGCAGTGCTAGTCAGGGGGGCGATAACTATGGCTACACCTTC.

As concerns this clone: Other nucleotide sequences from this sample produce the same CDR3. This chain connects TRBV18 to TRBJ2-7; D perhaps matches TRBD2 (5 bases). The CDR3 spans 12 residues. From germline, CDR1 is KGHSH and CDR2 LQKENI. The V and J ends lost 3 bases and 6 bases respectively, with 9 bases between them. This CDR3 reads CASSPGRGEQYF. CDR3 DNA: TGTGCCAGCTCACCCGGACGGGGCGAGCAGTACTTC. The variable domain in full, with the rest retrieved from reference TRBV18 and TRBJ2-7, is NAGVMQNPRHLVRRRGQEARLRCSPMKGHSHVYWYRQLPEEGLKFMVYLQKENIIDESGMPKERFSAEFPKEGPSILRIQQVVRGDSAAYFCASSPGRGEQYFGPGTRLTVT.

The V and J genes are TRBV21-1 and TRBJ2-2; the table calls TRBD1, which could not be checked here. TRBV21-1 is a pseudogene locus. The CDR3 extends over 18 amino acids. Here the CDR3 DNA reads TGTGCCAGCAGCCCTTGCCCGGGACAGGGAGTTTGTACCGGGGAGCTGTTTTTT. Its protein product is CASSPCPGQGVCTGELFF.

The V gene is TRBV6-5, the J gene TRBJ1-3; a possible D gene is TRBD1 (5 bases). Per the germline V gene, CDR1 is MNHEY and CDR2 is SVGAGI. V dropped 2 bases and J dropped 4 bases, with 15 bases sitting between them. The length of the CDR3 is 16 residues. The CDR3 reads CASSYLAFGAGNTIYF. For the CDR3, the DNA is TGTGCCAGCAGTTACCTCGCTTTTGGGGCCGGAAACACCATATATTTT.

The chain has TRBV10-2 and TRBJ1-1; unclear D gene. The V end lost 6 bases, the J end lost 6 bases, and 11 bases lay between the germline ends. The CDR3 runs to 12 residues. Germline CDR1 reads WSHSY; CDR2 reads SAAADI. CDR3 protein: CASSSGVSEAFF. CDR3 DNA sequence: TGCGCCAGCAGCTCGGGAGTCTCTGAAGCTTTCTTT.

This chain joins TRBV6-5 and TRBJ2-7, with D possibly being TRBD1 (6 bases). There are 15 residues in the CDR3. V was pared by 5 bases and J by 2 bases, with 16 bases between. In germline, CDR1 is MNHEY, CDR2 SVGAGI. The CDR3 loop reads CASSTTGRTTYEQYF. The DNA of the CDR3 is TGTGCCAGCAGTACCACAGGGCGGACGACCTACGAGCAGTACTTC.

Turning to this clone: The identical CDR3 is also encoded by other nucleotide sequences in the sample. The chain employs TRBV10-3 and TRBJ1-1; TRBD1 aligns across 7 bases. CDR1 and CDR2 from the germline V gene are ENHRY and SYGVKD. This CDR3 has 15 amino acids. Trimming took 0 bases from V and 2 from J; bases not matched to a gene: 3. CDR3 nucleotides: TGTGCCATCAGTGAGTCGACAGGGTTAAACACTGAAGCTTTCTTT. Translated, it gives CAISESTGLNTEAFF.

The chain is built from TRBV4-1 and TRBJ1-4; a possible D gene is TRBD1 (5 bases). Between the trimmed V and J ends, which lost 3 bases and 4 bases, there was a span of 15 bases. The CDR3 runs 16 residues. The V gene's germline CDR1 is MGHRA and CDR2 YSYEKL. CDR3 coding DNA: TGCGCCAGCAGCCAGACCGGGGGGTTTATTAATGAAAAACTGTTTTTT. Protein sequence: CASSQTGGFINEKLFF.

This clone was picked up a small number of times. The rearrangement links TRBV19 to TRBJ1-5, with no clear D. The CDR3 covers 15 residues. Germline assignment: CDR1 LNHDA and CDR2 SQIVND (reference sequence). V gave up 6 bases and J gave up 0 bases, with 12 bases separating them. CDR3 loop: CASSLYLLSNQPQHF. CDR3 DNA sequence: TGTGCCAGTAGCTTGTACTTACTTAGCAATCAGCCCCAGCATTTT.